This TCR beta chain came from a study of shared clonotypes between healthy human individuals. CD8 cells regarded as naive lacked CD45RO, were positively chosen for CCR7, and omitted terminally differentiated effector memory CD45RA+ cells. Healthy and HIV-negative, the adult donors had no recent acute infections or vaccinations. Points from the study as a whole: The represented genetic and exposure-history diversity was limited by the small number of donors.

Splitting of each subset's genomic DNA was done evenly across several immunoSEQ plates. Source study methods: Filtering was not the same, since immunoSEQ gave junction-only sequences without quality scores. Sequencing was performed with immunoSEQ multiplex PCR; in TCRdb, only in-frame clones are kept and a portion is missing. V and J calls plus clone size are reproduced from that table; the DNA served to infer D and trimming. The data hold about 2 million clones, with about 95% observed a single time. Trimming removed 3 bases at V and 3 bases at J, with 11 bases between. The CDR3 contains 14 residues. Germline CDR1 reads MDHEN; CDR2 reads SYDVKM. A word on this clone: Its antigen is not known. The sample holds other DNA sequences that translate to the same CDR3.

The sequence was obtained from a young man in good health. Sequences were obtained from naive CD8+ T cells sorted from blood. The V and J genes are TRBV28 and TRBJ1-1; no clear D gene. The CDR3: CASSFRVGDTEAFF. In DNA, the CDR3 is TGTGCCAGCAGTTTTAGGGTCGGGGACACTGAAGCTTTCTTT.